The 4 T cell receptor beta chains in this list originate from one sample, sequenced in a study of cytomegalovirus exposure and HLA in healthy donors. Amplification used 60 Vbeta primers and 13 Jbeta primers. Data came from immunoSEQ multiplex PCR; TCRdb stores just in-frame clones and leaves some out. Seen here are 150,000 or so clones, roughly 80% observed once, and the top ten hold about 13%. Sequencing input: PBMCs. These receptors originate from a man aged 35 to 55 in good health and CMV-seropositive.

The table lists this clone with a count of one. CDR3 bases: TGCGCCAGCAGCCTTACGACTAGCGGGAGAGGAGAGACCCAGTACTTC. Its protein is CASSLTTSGRGETQYF. The V call is TRBV5-1, the J call TRBJ2-5, with 12 bases lining up with TRBD2. The V and J ends lost 4 bases and 4 bases, in that order; junction bases with no gene match: 8. The CDR3 is made up of 16 amino acids. Per germline, CDR1 SGHRS and CDR2 YFSETQ.

The chain links TRBV30 to TRBJ1-2, with D unresolved. CDR3 length: 12 residues. V lost 2 bases and J 4 bases, leaving 8 bases between the germline ends. From germline, CDR1 is GTSNPN and CDR2 SVGIG (reference sequence). DNA for the CDR3: TGTGCCTGGAGTCGTCACACCTATGGCTACACCTTC. It codes for CAWSRHTYGYTF.

This clone was seen only once. The V call is TRBV9, the J call TRBJ1-4, with D uncertain. This CDR3 spans 14 amino acids. The V end was cut by 4 bases, the J end by 0 bases, with 7 bases between. CDR1 is SGDLS and CDR2 is YYNGEE in the germline V gene. CDR3 protein: CASSPGTTNEKLFF. The CDR3 nucleotides read TGTGCCAGCAGCCCAGGAACAACTAATGAAAAACTGTTTTTT.

This chain connects TRBV27 to TRBJ1-1, with 9 bases fitting TRBD1. J gave up 4 bases and V 6 bases, and 3 bases lay outside the gene matches. Per germline, CDR1 MNHEY and CDR2 SMNVEV (reference sequence). The CDR3 is made up of 13 amino acids. For the CDR3, the DNA is TGTGCCAGCAGAAGACAGGGGGGCACTGAAGCTTTCTTT. This encodes CASRRQGGTEAFF.